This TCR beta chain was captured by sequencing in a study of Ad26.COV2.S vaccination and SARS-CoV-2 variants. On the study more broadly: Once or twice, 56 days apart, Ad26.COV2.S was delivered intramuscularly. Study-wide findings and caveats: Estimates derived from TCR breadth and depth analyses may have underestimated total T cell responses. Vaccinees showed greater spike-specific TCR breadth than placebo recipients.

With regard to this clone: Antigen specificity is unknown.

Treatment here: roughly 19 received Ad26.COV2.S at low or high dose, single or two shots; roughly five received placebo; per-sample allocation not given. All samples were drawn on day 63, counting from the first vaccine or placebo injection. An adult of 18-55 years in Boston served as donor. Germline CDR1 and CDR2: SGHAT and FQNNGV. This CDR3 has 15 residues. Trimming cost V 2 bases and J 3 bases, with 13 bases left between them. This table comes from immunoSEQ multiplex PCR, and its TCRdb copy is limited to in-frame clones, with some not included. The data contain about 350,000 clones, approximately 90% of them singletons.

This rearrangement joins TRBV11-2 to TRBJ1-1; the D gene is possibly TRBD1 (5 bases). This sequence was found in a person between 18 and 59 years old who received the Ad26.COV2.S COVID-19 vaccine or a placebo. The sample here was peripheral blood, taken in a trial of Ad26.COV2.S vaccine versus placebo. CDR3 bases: TGTGCCAGCAGCTTATCGGCCTGGGGGGACACTGAAGCTTTCTTT. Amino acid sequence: CASSLSAWGDTEAFF.